This TCR beta chain is drawn from a study of blood T cell repertoires in COVID-19. Per the authors' pipeline: Amplification from reference gene primers served as the basis for estimated nucleated cell counts. This table comes from immunoSEQ multiplex PCR, and its TCRdb copy is limited to in-frame clones, with some not included. V and J calls and clone size are as listed in that table; D and trimming were resolved from the DNA. The sample has 250,000 or so clones, roughly four fifths seen once. This clone came up once. This CDR3 region has 13 residues. Germline CDR1 is LNHDA and CDR2 is SQIVND (reference sequence). V gave up 8 bases and J gave up 3 bases; unmatched junction bases: 5.

Sequences were obtained from peripheral blood. The chain links TRBV19 to TRBJ2-3; TRBD1 matches 7 bases. The sequence was obtained from a man over 45 with acute or convalescent COVID-19. This CDR3 is CASRDRVTDTQYF. In DNA form, the CDR3 reads TGTGCCAGTCGGGACAGAGTTACAGATACGCAGTATTTT.